These 21 T cell receptor beta chains share one sample of origin, sequenced in a study of chemoradiotherapy in HPV16-positive cancers. Libraries were prepared by immunoSEQ multiplex PCR; TCRdb keeps only in-frame clonotypes and omits some of them. Of over 2,000 clones listed, around 67% are singletons. The input for sequencing was tumor tissue, taken from a patient who underwent chemoradiotherapy. These TCRs come from a human donor with HPV-associated anogenital cancer.

The rearrangement uses TRBV6-9 and TRBJ1-2; a possible D gene is TRBD1 (5 bases). Germline V lookup: CDR1 MNHGY, CDR2 SVAAGI. This CDR3 has 13 residues. The V and J ends lost 3 bases and 8 bases respectively, with 13 bases between them. DNA for the CDR3: TGTGCCAGCAGTTACGGGCGGGGCCAGGGCTACACCTTC. This encodes CASSYGRGQGYTF.

The sample holds one count of this clone. In DNA, the CDR3 is TGTGCCAGCAGTTTTGGGAGGGCGGAGGGTGAGCAGTTCTTC. It is translated as CASSFGRAEGEQFF. The chain is built from TRBV6-6 and TRBJ2-1, with 7 bases aligning to TRBD2. CDR3 size: 14 residues. V dropped 4 bases and J dropped 9; count of bases not matched to a gene: 9. CDR1 MNHNY and CDR2 SVGAGI come from the germline V gene (reference sequence).

The chain couples TRBV7-2 to TRBJ2-7, with 11 bases lining up with TRBD2. CDR1 is SGHTA and CDR2 is FQGNSA in the germline V gene. V shed 5 bases, J shed 4 bases, and the junction held 7 bases outside the gene matches. This CDR3 is 15 amino acids long. The CDR3 loop is CASSLYSGGAYEQYF. The CDR3 DNA sequence: TGTGCCAGCAGCCTTTATAGCGGGGGGGCATACGAGCAGTACTTC.

This clone has a single count. This chain uses TRBV30 with TRBJ2-1; the match to TRBD2 covers 7 bases. The V and J ends lost 2 bases and 10 bases, in that order; junction bases with no gene match: 5. This CDR3 has 12 residues. CDR1 GTSNPN and CDR2 SVGIG come from the germline V gene (reference sequence). CDR3 residues: CAWSMTSPEQFF. CDR3 bases: TGTGCCTGGAGTATGACTAGCCCGGAGCAGTTCTTC.

In its sample, this clone was seen once. The chain couples TRBV7-6 to TRBJ1-1; D gene uncertain. The V and J ends lost 5 bases and 1 base respectively, with 8 bases between them. The CDR3 is 13 residues long. Germline assignment: CDR1 SGHVS and CDR2 FNYEAQ. CDR3 DNA: TGTGCCAGCAGCCCCGTCGGGAACACTGAAGCTTTCTTT. It specifies CASSPVGNTEAFF. Combining the CDR3 with reference TRBV7-6 and TRBJ1-1 gives the whole variable domain GAGVSQSPRYKVTKRGQDVALRCDPISGHVSLYWYRQALGQGPEFLTYFNYEAQQDKSGLPNDRFSAERPEGSISTLTIQRTEQRDSAMYRCASSPVGNTEAFFGQGTRLTVV.

This clone occurred once. This chain joins TRBV5-1 and TRBJ2-7; D may be TRBD1 or TRBD2 (5 bases each). Per germline, CDR1 SGHRS and CDR2 YFSETQ. V was clipped by 3 bases and J by 7 bases, with 14 bases between them. The CDR3 has 13 residues. CDR3 nucleotide sequence: TGCGCCAGCAGCTGGGACCTTTTAGGGGAGCAGTACTTC. This sequence encodes CASSWDLLGEQYF.

This clone occurred a few times. V usage is TRBV28 and J usage is TRBJ2-3; the D gene could be TRBD1 or TRBD2 (5 bases each). V was clipped by 7 bases and J by 1 base, with 12 bases between them. The CDR3 extends over 14 amino acids. CDR1 is MDHEN and CDR2 is SYDVKM in the germline V gene. CDR3 in DNA: TGTGCCAGCAAAGTGGGGGTTGGCACAGATACGCAGTATTTT. Amino acid sequence: CASKVGVGTDTQYF.

The chain combines TRBV7-2 with TRBJ2-5; TRBD2 matches 11 bases. The J call may be mistaken, given a closer DNA end match to TRBJ2-7. Germline V CDR1 and CDR2: SGHTA, FQGNSA. This CDR3 has 15 amino acids. The DNA for the CDR3 is TGTGCCAGCAGCCTTTATAGCGGGGGGGCATACGAGCAGTACTTC. Protein sequence: CASSLYSGGAYEQYF.

The chain uses TRBV11-2 and TRBJ1-4; D might be TRBD1 (5 bases). Deletions cut 1 base from V and 8 bases from J, with 11 bases between. This CDR3 region has 14 residues. Germline V gene sequence: CDR1 SGHAT, CDR2 FQNNGV. The CDR3 reads CASSLGGVWEKLFF. CDR3 in DNA: TGTGCCAGCAGCTTAGGAGGGGTTTGGGAAAAACTGTTTTTT. The full variable domain, in which reference TRBV11-2 and TRBJ1-4 provide the parts outside the CDR3, is EAGVAQSPRYKIIEKRQSVAFWCNPISGHATLYWYQQILGQGPKLLIQFQNNGVVDDSQLPKDRFSAERLKGVDSTLKIQPAKLEDSAVYLCASSLGGVWEKLFFGSGTQLSVL.

The chain combines TRBV5-6 with TRBJ1-1; D gene uncertain. Germline assignment: CDR1 SGHDT and CDR2 YYEEEE. CDR3 length: 14 residues. Trimming removed 2 bases at V and 5 bases at J, with 13 bases between. In nucleotides, the CDR3 is TGTGCCAGCAGCTTATGGGGAGGGCTAACTGAAGCTTTCTTT. Its translation: CASSLWGGLTEAFF.

J is TRBJ1-2 and V is TRBV6-5; no definite D call. V lost 0 bases, J lost 8 bases, and 13 bases lay in between. CDR1 and CDR2 from the germline V gene are MNHEY and SVGAGI. The CDR3 is 14 residues long. The CDR3 coding sequence is TGTGCCAGCAGTTACTCGACCAGTTATGAAGGCTACACCTTC. Amino acid sequence: CASSYSTSYEGYTF.

The chain couples TRBV4-2 to TRBJ1-2; 7 bases are a match to TRBD1. CDR1 LGHNA and CDR2 YNFKEQ come from the germline V gene. V lost 2 bases, J lost 8 bases, and 11 bases stayed unmatched. The CDR3 is made up of 15 amino acids. CDR3 DNA: TGTGCCAGCAGCCAAAGCGGACAGGCCCGAGGGGGCTACACCTTC. It specifies CASSQSGQARGGYTF.

This chain's CDR3 is CAISEVGSAKNIQYF. CDR3 nucleotides: TGTGCCATCAGTGAAGTCGGATCAGCCAAAAACATTCAGTACTTC. This chain uses TRBV10-3 with TRBJ2-4; no definite D call. CDR1 ENHRY and CDR2 SYGVKD come from the germline V gene. The CDR3 covers 15 residues. V lost 3 bases, J lost 0 bases, and 9 bases lay in between.

The chain uses TRBV5-6 and TRBJ2-2; TRBD1 agrees at 7 bases. V was clipped by 6 bases and J by 0 bases; unmatched bases: 8. Germline CDR1 and CDR2: SGHDT and YYEEEE. The CDR3 totals 16 residues. Written as DNA, the CDR3 is TGTGCCAGCAACTCGGACAGGAGTTCGAACACCGGGGAGCTGTTTTTT. This codes for CASNSDRSSNTGELFF.

The V call is TRBV5-1, the J call TRBJ2-5, with 10 nucleotides matching TRBD1. This CDR3 has 15 amino acids. V lost 3 bases and J lost 6; bases outside the gene matches: 8. Germline loops: CDR1 SGHRS, CDR2 YFSETQ. The CDR3: CASSYDRGLTKTQYF. CDR3 nucleotides: TGCGCCAGCAGCTACGACAGGGGGCTCACCAAGACCCAGTACTTC.

The V call is TRBV4-3, the J call TRBJ2-2; 11 bases map to TRBD2. The trim removed 2 bases at V and 6 bases at J, leaving 14 bases unmatched. The CDR3 is 19 amino acids. Germline CDR1 and CDR2: LGHNA and YSLEER. The CDR3 region is CASSQYLAGGGYEAGELFF. Here the CDR3 DNA reads TGCGCCAGCAGCCAATACCTAGCGGGAGGAGGGTACGAGGCCGGGGAGCTGTTTTTT.

The V and J genes are TRBV5-6 and TRBJ2-2; D gene unclear. CDR1 SGHDT and CDR2 YYEEEE come from the germline V gene. V gave up 5 bases and J gave up 5 bases, with 10 bases separating them. The CDR3 totals 13 residues. This CDR3 reads CASSYMSTGELFF. DNA for the CDR3: TGTGCCAGCAGTTATATGAGTACCGGGGAGCTGTTTTTT.

The rearrangement uses TRBV30 and TRBJ1-4; 7 positions agree with TRBD1. J lost 8 bases, V lost 0 bases, and 9 bases had no gene match. CDR3 length: 15 residues. Germline CDR1 GTSNPN, CDR2 SVGIG (reference sequence). This chain's CDR3 is CAWSVYEGAREKLFF. The CDR3 DNA reads as TGTGCCTGGAGTGTTTATGAGGGGGCGAGGGAAAAACTGTTTTTT.

This chain connects TRBV7-2 to TRBJ2-1; no clear D. The CDR3 is 12 amino acids. V shed 5 bases and J shed 8 bases, with 10 bases lying between them. The V gene's germline CDR1 is SGHTA and CDR2 FQGNSA. The CDR3 bases are TGTGCCAGCAGCGTCCATGGGGATGAGCAGTTCTTC. Translated: CASSVHGDEQFF.

This chain links TRBV19 with TRBJ1-4, with 7 positions matching TRBD1. The CDR3 extends over 15 amino acids. Germline CDR1 reads LNHDA; CDR2 reads SQIVND (reference sequence). V shed 5 bases, J shed 10 bases, and the junction held 13 bases outside the gene matches. The CDR3, as DNA: TGTGCCAGTAGTTTACAGGGGATCGAGTCCGGAAAACTGTTTTTT. Its translation: CASSLQGIESGKLFF.

The chain couples TRBV2 to TRBJ2-7; D not certain. With 6 bases removed from V and 7 bases from J, the gap between germline ends came to 13 bases. This CDR3 is 12 amino acids long. Germline CDR1 reads SNHLY; CDR2 reads FYNNEI. The CDR3 loop reads CASSDVPREQYV. In DNA form, the CDR3 reads TGTGCCAGCAGCGACGTCCCGCGGGAGCAGTACGTC.